This passage covers 16 T cell receptor beta chains from one sample sequenced in a study of spatial heterogeneity in lung cancer. Regarding time point: blood at routine non-recurrence follow-up after resection. TCRdb reprocessed the 5' RACE reads via MiXCR and lists one record per CDR3 protein. The sample lists approximately 93,000 distinct CDR3 sequences, approximately 20% occurring once. The sample was PBMCs, taken at follow-up. The receptors originated from a male donor with early-stage non-small cell lung cancer.

The V and J genes are TRBV29-1 and TRBJ1-1, with 9 bases lining up with TRBD1. The V segment lost 7 bases and the J segment 3 bases; nucleotides outside the gene matches: 3. CDR1 and CDR2 from the germline V gene are SQVTM and ANQGSEA. This CDR3 contains 12 residues. The CDR3 DNA is TGCAGCGCAAGGACAGGGGACACTGAAGCTTTCTTT. This gives the protein CSARTGDTEAFF.

The chain recombines TRBV3-1 with TRBJ2-3; D gene uncertain. The CDR3 contains 13 residues. CDR1 is LGHDT, CDR2 YNNKEL, per germline (reference sequence). V lost 4 bases to trimming and J lost 4 bases, with 9 bases between them. The CDR3 region is CASSPLGADTQYF. CDR3 nucleotides: TGTGCCAGCAGCCCCCTTGGCGCAGATACGCAGTATTTT.

This clonotype came up a few times. The chain couples TRBV7-6 to TRBJ2-7; TRBD2 agrees at 7 bases. This CDR3 contains 15 residues. Germline-derived CDR1 and CDR2 are SGHVS and FNYEAQ. Germline trimming cut 6 bases from V and 2 bases from J; bases unmatched to any gene: 10. CDR3 bases: TGTGCCAGCAGTCGGAGAGCGGGAAGACCCTACGAGCAGTACTTC. This encodes CASSRRAGRPYEQYF.

As DNA, the CDR3 is TGTGCCAGCAGCCCGGGACAGGGGACGGCCGAGCAGTACGTC. Amino acid sequence: CASSPGQGTAEQYV. The chain links TRBV2 to TRBJ2-7; TRBD1 matches 10 bases. Germline V gene sequence: CDR1 SNHLY, CDR2 FYNNEI. Trimming at V came to 6 bases and at J to 6 bases, leaving 8 bases not matched to a gene. The CDR3 totals 14 residues.

This clonotype was seen a few times. A clone one base away is much larger, so this may be a read error. The genes are TRBV7-9 and TRBJ1-5; D ambiguous. V lost 5 bases to trimming and J lost 5 bases, with 16 bases between them. The germline V gene encodes CDR1 SEHNR and CDR2 FQNEAQ (reference sequence). The length of the CDR3 is 15 residues. CDR3 region: CASSAPAGADQPQHF. The DNA of the CDR3 is TGTGCCAGCAGCGCTCCAGCGGGCGCTGATCAGCCCCAGCATTTT.

The V gene is TRBV24-1, the J gene TRBJ2-1, with 7 bases matching TRBD1. This CDR3 spans 16 amino acids. The germline V gene has CDR1 KGHDR and CDR2 SFDVKD. V trimming: 3 bases; J trimming: 6 bases; junction bases outside the gene matches: 10. CDR3 in amino acids: CATSDQTGTALNEQFF. The CDR3 DNA reads TGTGCCACCAGTGATCAAACGGGGACAGCTCTCAATGAGCAGTTCTTC.

This clonotype came up a few times. J is TRBJ2-2 and V is TRBV30, with D tentatively TRBD2 (6 bases). The germline gives CDR1 GTSNPN, CDR2 SVGIG (reference sequence). This CDR3 comprises 15 residues. Trimming left V 2 bases short and J 5 bases short, with 15 bases between. The CDR3 DNA reads TGTGCCTGGAGTTCCGCGACTAGTGGGACCGGGGAGCTGTTTTTT. This sequence encodes CAWSSATSGTGELFF.

This clonotype was seen only a few times. The chain has TRBV5-6 and TRBJ2-7, with 9 bases identical to TRBD1. The CDR3 sequence is 14 residues long. CDR1 is SGHDT and CDR2 is YYEEEE in the germline V gene. The junction had 5 bases not matched to a gene; V was cut back by 2 bases and J by 5 bases. In DNA form, the CDR3 reads TGTGCCAGCAGCTTTAGGGACAGGGCCCACGAGCAGTACTTC. Translated, it gives CASSFRDRAHEQYF.

This clonotype came up a few times. J is TRBJ2-5 and V is TRBV20-1, with 11 bases fitting TRBD2. V dropped 4 bases and J dropped 5; count of bases not matched to a gene: 9. The CDR3 has 15 residues. Germline-derived CDR1 and CDR2 are DFQATT and SNEGSKA (reference sequence). The CDR3 sequence is CSAMVSGGARETQYF. The CDR3 DNA reads as TGCAGTGCTATGGTTAGCGGGGGGGCCCGGGAGACCCAGTACTTC.

This clonotype has more than one count but fewer than ten. The V gene is TRBV6-5, the J gene TRBJ2-5; D call uncertain. V was clipped by 6 bases and J by 4 bases, with 15 bases between them. The germline CDR1 and CDR2 sequences are MNHEY and SVGAGI. CDR3 length: 14 amino acids. CDR3 sequence reads: CASSSLGPLETQYF. The CDR3 DNA sequence: TGTGCCAGCAGCTCTCTTGGACCCTTAGAGACCCAGTACTTC.

The chain has TRBV6-2 or TRBV6-3 and TRBJ1-1; D is undetermined. Trimming cost V 8 bases and J 11 bases, with 15 bases left between them. Germline V gives CDR1 MNHEY, CDR2 SVGEGT. This CDR3 region has 11 residues. The CDR3 DNA is TGTGCCAGCCTCCGAGGACCCTACGCTTTCTTT. Translation gives CASLRGPYAFF.

The sample holds a few counts of this clonotype. This chain uses TRBV2 with TRBJ1-1; no clear D. V was pared by 4 bases and J by 1 base, with 10 bases between. The CDR3 has 14 residues. Germline V lookup: CDR1 SNHLY, CDR2 FYNNEI. CDR3 nucleotides: TGTGCCAGCAGTGTAAGGGAGGGGAACACTGAAGCTTTCTTT. It encodes CASSVREGNTEAFF.

This clonotype was picked up a small number of times. V usage is TRBV6-2 or TRBV6-3 and J usage is TRBJ2-2; D ambiguous. The germline CDR1 and CDR2 sequences are MNHEY and SVGEGT. The V gene lost 6 bases and the J gene lost 1 base, with 21 bases spanning the gap. This CDR3 comprises 18 residues. The CDR3 sequence: CASSEISQFVLNTGELFF. Here the CDR3 DNA reads TGTGCCAGCAGCGAAATTTCCCAATTCGTCCTGAACACCGGGGAGCTGTTTTTT.

This clonotype occurred a few times. The genes are TRBV30 and TRBJ1-5; maybe TRBD1 (5 bases). CDR3 length equals 14 residues. CDR1 and CDR2 from the germline V gene are GTSNPN and SVGIG (reference sequence). The V and J ends lost 2 bases and 3 bases respectively, with 11 bases between them. CDR3 sequence (DNA): TGTGCCTGGAGTCCAGGGTTCTCCAATCAGCCCCAGCATTTT. Translating gives CAWSPGFSNQPQHF.

The rearrangement uses TRBV29-1 and TRBJ2-3, with 10 bases lining up with TRBD1. J gave up 0 bases and V 4 bases, and 4 bases lay outside the gene matches. Germline V lookup: CDR1 SQVTM, CDR2 ANQGSEA. The CDR3 sequence is 15 residues long. The CDR3 here is CSVVRDRGSTDTQYF. CDR3 bases: TGCAGCGTTGTCCGGGACAGGGGTAGCACAGATACGCAGTATTTT.

This clonotype was counted ten times or more. The DNA for the CDR3 is TGCAGTGCTAGAGATCAGGGCAGGGTTCCGGCTGGGGCCAACGTCCTGACTTTC. Protein sequence: CSARDQGRVPAGANVLTF. The V gene is TRBV20-1, the J gene TRBJ2-6, with a weak D call TRBD1 (5 bases). The CDR3 contains 18 residues. The V gene's germline CDR1 is DFQATT and CDR2 SNEGSKA (reference sequence). V dropped 0 bases and J dropped 2 bases, with 17 bases sitting between them.